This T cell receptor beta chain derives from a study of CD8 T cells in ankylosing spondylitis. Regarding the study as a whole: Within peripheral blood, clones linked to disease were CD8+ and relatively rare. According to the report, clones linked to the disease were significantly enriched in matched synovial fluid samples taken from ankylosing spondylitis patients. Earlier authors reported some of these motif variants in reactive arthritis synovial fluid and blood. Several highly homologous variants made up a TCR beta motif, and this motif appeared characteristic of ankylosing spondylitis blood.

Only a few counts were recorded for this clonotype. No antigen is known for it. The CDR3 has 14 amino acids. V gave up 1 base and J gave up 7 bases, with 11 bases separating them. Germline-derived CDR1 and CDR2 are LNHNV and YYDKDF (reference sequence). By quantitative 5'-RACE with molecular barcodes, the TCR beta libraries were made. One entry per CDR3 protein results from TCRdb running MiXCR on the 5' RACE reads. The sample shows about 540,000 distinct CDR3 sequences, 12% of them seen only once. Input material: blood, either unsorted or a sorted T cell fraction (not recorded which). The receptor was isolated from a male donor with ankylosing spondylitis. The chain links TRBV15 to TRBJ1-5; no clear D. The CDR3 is CATSRVEQLQPQHF. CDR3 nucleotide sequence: TGTGCCACCAGCAGAGTCGAGCAGCTCCAGCCCCAGCATTTT.